This T cell receptor (beta chain) was documented in a study of T cell responses to AZD1222 COVID-19 vaccine. Germline V gene sequence: CDR1 LGHDT, CDR2 YNNKEL (reference sequence). V lost 1 base to trimming and J lost 2 bases, with 10 bases between them. This CDR3 contains 15 residues. Profiled with immunoSEQ multiplex PCR; TCRdb holds only in-frame clones, not every one. The sample lists approximately 92,000 clones, about 89% occurring once. Sequenced material: peripheral blood, taken on day 0 of AZD1222 vaccination. The source of this sequence is an adult in good health. This sequence joins TRBV3-1 (or the pseudogene TRBV3-2) and TRBJ2-3; D may be TRBD1 (6 bases). The CDR3 sequence is CASSQVAGATDTQYF. The CDR3 coding sequence is TGTGCCAGCAGCCAAGTGGCAGGGGCCACAGATACGCAGTATTTT.